This T cell receptor beta chain stems from a study of CD8 T cells in ankylosing spondylitis (TCRdb year 2017). For the study in its entirety: T cell receptor beta repertoires were profiled in healthy donors and ankylosing spondylitis patients so that disease-linked TCR variants could be found. In total, the full study cohort was made up of 95 to 110 healthy donors and more than 20 ankylosing spondylitis patients. Peripheral blood was sampled, and synovial fluid was additionally collected from ankylosing spondylitis patients.

V loses 0 bases of germline sequence and J loses 3 bases, and the interval between the two ends is 15 bases. From cysteine to phenylalanine, the CDR3 is 16 amino acids long. Only CDR3 DNA is held: 48 bases, read in frame from base 1. Per the germline V gene, SGHRS is the CDR1 and YFSETQ is the CDR2. For this clonotype: Its antigen is still unknown. Base qualities are not provided; no much larger clone lies one nucleotide away.

TCRdb lists the instrument as Illumina HiSeq 2500. Quantitative 5'-RACE with molecular barcodes was used to prepare TCR beta libraries. In the authors' own workflow: A new computational method, built on a probabilistic model of VDJ rearrangement, was used to identify disease-linked TCR variants. TCRdb handled the public reads itself, with Q25 trimming in fastp and clone calling in MiXCR, and kept productive beta chains. Each record represents a unique CDR3 protein, reported with the most common genes and DNA among its rows. The V and J calls here are based on TCRdb, not the publication. The sample yields 350,000 to 450,000 distinct CDR3 sequences; approximately 22% were counted once. Jointly, the top ten make up under 15% of the sample. Paper-wide results and their limitations: Blood from ankylosing spondylitis patients appeared to be characterized by a TCR beta motif composed of under 10 highly homologous amino acid variants. The disease-linked clones showed a CD8+ phenotype and occurred at relatively low frequencies in peripheral blood. According to the report, matched synovial fluid samples from ankylosing spondylitis patients were significantly enriched for the disease-linked clones. Some motif variants were previously reported in synovial fluid and blood of reactive arthritis patients, suggesting common disease-initiation mechanisms.

The sample taken for sequencing was blood, either unsorted or a sorted T cell fraction (not recorded which). This TCR was recovered from a male donor with ankylosing spondylitis or in good health (not recorded which). The chain uses TRBV5-1 and TRBJ1-2; the D gene is perhaps TRBD1, from 5 matching bases. The CDR3 has the sequence CASSLGRGTGYYGYTF. The bases are TGCGCCAGCAGCTTGGGTCGAGGGACCGGTTACTATGGCTACACCTTC.